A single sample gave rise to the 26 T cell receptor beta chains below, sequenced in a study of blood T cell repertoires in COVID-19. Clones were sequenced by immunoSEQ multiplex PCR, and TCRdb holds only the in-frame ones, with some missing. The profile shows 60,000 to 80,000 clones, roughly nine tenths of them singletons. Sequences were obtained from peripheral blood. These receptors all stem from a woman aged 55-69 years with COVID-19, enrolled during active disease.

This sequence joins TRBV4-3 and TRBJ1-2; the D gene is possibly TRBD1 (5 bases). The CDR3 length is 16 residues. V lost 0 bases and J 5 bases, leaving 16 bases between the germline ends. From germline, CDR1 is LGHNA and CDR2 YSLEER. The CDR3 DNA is TGCGCCAGCAGCCAAGATCCGCGGACATCGGGTTATGGCTACACCTTC. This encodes CASSQDPRTSGYGYTF.

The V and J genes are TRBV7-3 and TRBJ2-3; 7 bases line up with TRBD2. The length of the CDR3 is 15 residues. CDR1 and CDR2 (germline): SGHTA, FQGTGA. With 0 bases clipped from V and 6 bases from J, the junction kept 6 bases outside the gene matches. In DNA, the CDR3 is TGTGCCAGCAGCTTAACCGGACTAGGAACTGATACGCAGTATTTT. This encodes CASSLTGLGTDTQYF.

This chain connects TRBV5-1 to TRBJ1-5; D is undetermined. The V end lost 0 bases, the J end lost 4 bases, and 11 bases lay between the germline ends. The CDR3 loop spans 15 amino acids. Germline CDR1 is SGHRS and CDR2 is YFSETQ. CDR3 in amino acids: CASSLAGRYNQPQHF. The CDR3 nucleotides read TGCGCCAGCAGCTTGGCGGGGAGGTATAATCAGCCCCAGCATTTT. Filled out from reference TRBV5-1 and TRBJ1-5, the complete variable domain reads KAGVTQTPRYLIKTRGQQVTLSCSPISGHRSVSWYQQTPGQGLQFLFEYFSETQRNKGNFPGRFSGRQFSNSRSEMNVSTLELGDSALYLCASSLAGRYNQPQHFGDGTRLSIL.

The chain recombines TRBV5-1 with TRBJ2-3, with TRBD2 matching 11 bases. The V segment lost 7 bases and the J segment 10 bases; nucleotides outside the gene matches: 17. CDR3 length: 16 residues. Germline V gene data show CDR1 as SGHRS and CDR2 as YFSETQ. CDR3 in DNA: TGCGCCAGCCGTCCCTTACTAGCGGGAGTGAATCAGCCGCAGTATTTT. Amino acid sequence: CASRPLLAGVNQPQYF.

This CDR3 reads CASSLKGGTEAFF. For the CDR3, the DNA is TGTGCCAGCAGCTTAAAAGGGGGCACTGAAGCTTTCTTT. V gene TRBV7-2 combines with J gene TRBJ1-1; D might be TRBD1 (6 bases). This CDR3 contains 13 residues. Germline V CDR1 and CDR2: SGHTA, FQGNSA. Trimming pared 2 bases from V and 4 bases from J, leaving 8 bases between.

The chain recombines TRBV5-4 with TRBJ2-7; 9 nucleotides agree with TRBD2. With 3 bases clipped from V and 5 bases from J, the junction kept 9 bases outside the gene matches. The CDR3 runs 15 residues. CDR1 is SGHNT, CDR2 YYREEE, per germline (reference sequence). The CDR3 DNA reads TGTGCCAGCAGCTCGGAACTTAGCGGGAGTAACGAGCAGTACTTC. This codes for CASSSELSGSNEQYF. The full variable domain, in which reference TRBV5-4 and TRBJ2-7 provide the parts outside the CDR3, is ETGVTQSPTHLIKTRGQQVTLRCSSQSGHNTVSWYQQALGQGPQFIFQYYREEENGRGNFPPRFSGLQFPNYSSELNVNALELDDSALYLCASSSELSGSNEQYFGPGTRLTVT.

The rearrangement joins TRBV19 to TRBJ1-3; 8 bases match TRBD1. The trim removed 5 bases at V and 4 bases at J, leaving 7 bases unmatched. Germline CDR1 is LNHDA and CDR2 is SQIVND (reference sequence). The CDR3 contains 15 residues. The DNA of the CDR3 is TGTGCCAGTAGTTCCCCAGGGGGCCGGGGAAACACCATATATTTT. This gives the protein CASSSPGGRGNTIYF.

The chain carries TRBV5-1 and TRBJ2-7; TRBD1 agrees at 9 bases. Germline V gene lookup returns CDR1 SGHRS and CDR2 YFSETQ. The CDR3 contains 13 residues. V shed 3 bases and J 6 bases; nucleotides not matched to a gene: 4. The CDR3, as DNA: TGCGCCAGCAGCTCGGGGACAGGGAGCGAGCAGTACTTC. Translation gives CASSSGTGSEQYF.

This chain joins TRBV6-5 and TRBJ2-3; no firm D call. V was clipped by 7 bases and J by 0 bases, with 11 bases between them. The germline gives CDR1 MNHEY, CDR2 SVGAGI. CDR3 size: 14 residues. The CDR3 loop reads CASKTYSSTDTQYF. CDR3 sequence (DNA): TGTGCCAGCAAAACCTACTCTAGCACAGATACGCAGTATTTT.

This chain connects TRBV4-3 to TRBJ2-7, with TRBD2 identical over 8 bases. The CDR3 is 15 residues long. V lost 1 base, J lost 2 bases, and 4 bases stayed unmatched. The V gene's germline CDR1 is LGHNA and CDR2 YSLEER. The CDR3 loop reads CASSQVLAGTYEQYF. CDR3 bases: TGCGCCAGCAGCCAAGTGTTAGCGGGAACCTACGAGCAGTACTTC.

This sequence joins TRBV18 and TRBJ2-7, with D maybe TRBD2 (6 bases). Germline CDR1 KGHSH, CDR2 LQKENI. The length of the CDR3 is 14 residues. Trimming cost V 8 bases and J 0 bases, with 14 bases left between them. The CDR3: CASKPGRFSYEQYF. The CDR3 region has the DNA TGTGCCAGCAAACCAGGGAGGTTCTCCTACGAGCAGTACTTC.

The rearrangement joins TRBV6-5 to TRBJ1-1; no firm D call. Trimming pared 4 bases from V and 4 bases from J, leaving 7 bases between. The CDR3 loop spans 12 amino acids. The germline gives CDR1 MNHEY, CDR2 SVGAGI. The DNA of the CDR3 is TGTGCCAGCAGTTCCCCGGGCACTGAAGCTTTCTTT. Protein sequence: CASSSPGTEAFF.

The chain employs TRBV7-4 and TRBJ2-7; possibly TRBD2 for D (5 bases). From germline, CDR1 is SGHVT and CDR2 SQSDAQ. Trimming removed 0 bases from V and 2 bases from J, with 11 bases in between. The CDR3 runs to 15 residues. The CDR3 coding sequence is TGTGCCAGCAGCTTAGCGGGAGCTCCCCCCTACGAGCAGTACTTC. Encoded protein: CASSLAGAPPYEQYF.

The CDR3 nucleotides read TGTGCCAGCAGCTTAGGAAGGCGGGGAAACACCATATATTTT. Translated: CASSLGRRGNTIYF. This sequence joins TRBV11-2 and TRBJ1-3, with D unresolved. Trimming left V 1 base short and J 4 bases short, with 8 bases between. Germline V gene data show CDR1 as SGHAT and CDR2 as FQNNGV. CDR3 length equals 14 residues.

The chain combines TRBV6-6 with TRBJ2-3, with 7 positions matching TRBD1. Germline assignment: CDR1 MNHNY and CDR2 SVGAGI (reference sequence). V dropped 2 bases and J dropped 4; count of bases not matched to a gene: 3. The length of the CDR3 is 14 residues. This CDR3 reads CASSYGQGADTQYF. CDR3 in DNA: TGTGCCAGCAGTTACGGTCAGGGGGCAGATACGCAGTATTTT.

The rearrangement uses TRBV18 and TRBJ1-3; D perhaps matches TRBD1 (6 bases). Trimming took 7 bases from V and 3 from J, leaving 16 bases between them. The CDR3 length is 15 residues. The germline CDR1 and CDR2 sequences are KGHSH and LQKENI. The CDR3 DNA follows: TGTGCCAGCTGCATCATACAGGGTTGTGGAAACACCATATATTTT. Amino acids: CASCIIQGCGNTIYF.

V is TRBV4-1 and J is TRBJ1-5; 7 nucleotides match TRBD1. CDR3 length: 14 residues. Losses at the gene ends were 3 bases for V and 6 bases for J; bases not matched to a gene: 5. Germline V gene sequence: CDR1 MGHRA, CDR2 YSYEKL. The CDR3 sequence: CASSHKGAGQPQHF. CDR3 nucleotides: TGCGCCAGCAGCCATAAGGGGGCTGGTCAGCCCCAGCATTTT.

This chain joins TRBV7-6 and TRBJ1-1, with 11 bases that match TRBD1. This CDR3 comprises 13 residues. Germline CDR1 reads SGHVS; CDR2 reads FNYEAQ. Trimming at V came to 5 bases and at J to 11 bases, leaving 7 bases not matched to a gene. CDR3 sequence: CASSKRTGGDAFF. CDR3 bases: TGTGCCAGCAGCAAACGGACAGGGGGCGATGCTTTCTTT. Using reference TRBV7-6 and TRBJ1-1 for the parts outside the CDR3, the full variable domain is GAGVSQSPRYKVTKRGQDVALRCDPISGHVSLYWYRQALGQGPEFLTYFNYEAQQDKSGLPNDRFSAERPEGSISTLTIQRTEQRDSAMYRCASSKRTGGDAFFGQGTRLTVV.

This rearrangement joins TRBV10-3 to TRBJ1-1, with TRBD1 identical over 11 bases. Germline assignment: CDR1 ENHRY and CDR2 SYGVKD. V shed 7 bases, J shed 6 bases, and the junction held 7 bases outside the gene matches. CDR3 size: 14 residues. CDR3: CAITKGTGGSEAFF. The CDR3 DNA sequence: TGTGCCATCACCAAAGGGACAGGGGGTTCTGAAGCTTTCTTT.

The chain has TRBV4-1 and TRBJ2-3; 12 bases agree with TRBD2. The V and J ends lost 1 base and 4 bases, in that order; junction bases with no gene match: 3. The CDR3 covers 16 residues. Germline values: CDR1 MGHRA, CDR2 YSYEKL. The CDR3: CASSQVLAGGSDTQYF. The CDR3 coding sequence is TGCGCCAGCAGCCAAGTCCTAGCGGGAGGGTCAGATACGCAGTATTTT.

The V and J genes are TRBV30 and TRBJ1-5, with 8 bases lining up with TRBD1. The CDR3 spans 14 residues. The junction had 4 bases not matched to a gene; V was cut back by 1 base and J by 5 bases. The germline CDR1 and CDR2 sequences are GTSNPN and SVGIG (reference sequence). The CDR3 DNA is TGTGCCTGGAGTGGCCAGGGGGCCGATCAGCCCCAGCATTTT. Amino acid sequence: CAWSGQGADQPQHF.

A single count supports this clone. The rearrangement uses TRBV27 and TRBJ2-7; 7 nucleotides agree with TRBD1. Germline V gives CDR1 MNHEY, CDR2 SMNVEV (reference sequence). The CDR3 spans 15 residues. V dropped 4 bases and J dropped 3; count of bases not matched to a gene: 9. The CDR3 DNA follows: TGTGCCAGCAGTTCAATCCCCACAGGGGACTACGAGCAGTACTTC. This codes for CASSSIPTGDYEQYF.

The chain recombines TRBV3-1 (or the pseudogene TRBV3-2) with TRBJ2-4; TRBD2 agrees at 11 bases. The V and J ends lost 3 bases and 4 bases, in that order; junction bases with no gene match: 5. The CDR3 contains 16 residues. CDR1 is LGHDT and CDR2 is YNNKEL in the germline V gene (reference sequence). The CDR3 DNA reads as TGTGCCAGCAGCCAGACTAGCGGGACGGGGAAAAACATTCAGTACTTC. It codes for CASSQTSGTGKNIQYF.

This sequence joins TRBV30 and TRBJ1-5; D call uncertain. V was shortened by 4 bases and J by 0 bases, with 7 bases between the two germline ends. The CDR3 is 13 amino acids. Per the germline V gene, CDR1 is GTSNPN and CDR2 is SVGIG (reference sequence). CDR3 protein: CAWTRYSNQPQHF. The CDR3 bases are TGTGCCTGGACCCGCTATAGCAATCAGCCCCAGCATTTT.

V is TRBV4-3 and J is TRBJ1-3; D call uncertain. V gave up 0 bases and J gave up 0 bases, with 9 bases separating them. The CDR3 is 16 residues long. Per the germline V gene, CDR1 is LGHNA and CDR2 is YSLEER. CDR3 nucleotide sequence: TGCGCCAGCAGCCAAGATCGCGGCAGCTCTGGAAACACCATATATTTT. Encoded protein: CASSQDRGSSGNTIYF.

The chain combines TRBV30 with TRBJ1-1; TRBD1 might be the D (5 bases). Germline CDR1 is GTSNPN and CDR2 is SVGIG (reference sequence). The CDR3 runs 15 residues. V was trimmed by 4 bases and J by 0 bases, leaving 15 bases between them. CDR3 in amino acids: CAWKKGGGVNTEAFF. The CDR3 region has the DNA TGTGCCTGGAAAAAGGGAGGAGGGGTGAACACTGAAGCTTTCTTT.